Listed below are T cell receptor beta chains from one sample, sequenced in a study of T cells in localized non-small cell lung cancer. Clones were read by immunoSEQ multiplex PCR, and TCRdb kept only the in-frame ones, dropping some. The top ten clones hold roughly 20% of a sample with 75,000 to 80,000 clones, 88% of them seen once. The input for sequencing was peripheral blood, taken before any cancer treatment. All receptors come from a woman aged 40-69 years with stage I squamous cell lung carcinoma. CDR3s include the opening cysteine and the closing phenylalanine or tryptophan. The D gene is left open where the match is weak. A clone size is listed for some rows: how often the clone was seen (once, few, many), or a class if it is expanded.

J | V | size | D | CDR3 | DNA
TRBJ1-2 | TRBV2 | . | . | CASRDPRDYGYTF | TGTGCCAGCAGAGACCCGAGAGATTATGGCTACACCTTC
TRBJ2-1 | TRBV7-2 | . | TRBD2 | CASSLGGTSGNEQFF | TGTGCCAGCAGCTTAGGAGGGACTAGCGGCAATGAGCAGTTCTTC
TRBJ2-3 | TRBV13 | . | . | CASSVRPEDTQYF | TGTGCCAGCAGCGTGAGACCTGAAGATACGCAGTATTTT
TRBJ2-7 | TRBV7-9 | . | . | CASSLAPRYEQYF | TGTGCCAGCAGCTTAGCGCCGAGGTACGAGCAGTACTTC
TRBJ2-2 | TRBV10-3 | . | TRBD1 | CAISDPGQRWTGELFF | TGTGCCATCAGTGACCCGGGACAGCGTTGGACCGGGGAGCTGTTTTTT
TRBJ1-2 | TRBV19 | . | TRBD1 | CASLKRQGANYGYTF | TGTGCCAGTCTTAAACGACAGGGGGCGAACTATGGCTACACCTTC
TRBJ2-2 | TRBV6-1 | once | . | CASSARVGGSGELFF | TGTGCCAGCAGTGCCCGGGTTGGGGGGTCCGGGGAGCTGTTTTTT
TRBJ1-1 | TRBV6-1 | . | . | CASREYGSSGTEAFF | TGTGCCAGCAGGGAGTACGGTTCCTCGGGCACTGAAGCTTTCTTT
TRBJ1-2 | TRBV10-2 | . | TRBD1 | CATTRDRTNYGYTF | TGCGCCACCACACGGGACAGGACAAACTATGGCTACACCTTC
TRBJ1-2 | TRBV10-1 | . | . | CASSEDRKWGGYTF | TGCGCCAGCAGTGAGGACAGAAAGTGGGGAGGCTACACCTTC
TRBJ2-3 | TRBV18 | . | TRBD2 | CASSPPGLAGTQYF | TGTGCCAGCTCACCACCTGGACTAGCGGGTACGCAGTATTTT
TRBJ2-2 | TRBV11-3 | . | . | CASSLRDPGELFF | TGTGCCAGCAGCCTAAGGGACCCCGGGGAGCTGTTTTTT
TRBJ2-5 | TRBV2 | . | TRBD2 | CASIISRGGRAQYF | TGTGCCAGCATAATTTCGCGGGGGGGCCGGGCCCAGTACTTC
TRBJ1-6 | TRBV4-1 | . | . | CASSQEIFPPLHF | TGCGCCAGCAGCCAAGAGATTTTCCCACCCCTCCACTTT
TRBJ1-1 | TRBV5-4 | . | TRBD1 | CASSQTRQGGTEAFF | TGTGCCAGCAGCCAAACCCGACAGGGGGGGACTGAAGCTTTCTTT
TRBJ2-7 | TRBV30 | . | TRBD1 | CAWSLGQGYYEQYF | TGTGCCTGGAGTTTGGGACAGGGATATTACGAGCAGTACTTC
TRBJ1-2 | TRBV19 | many | . | CASSMDTTQANYGYTF | TGTGCCAGTAGTATGGACACGACGCAAGCTAACTATGGCTACACCTTC
TRBJ2-5 | TRBV5-1 | . | TRBD2 | CASSLASGGQETQYF | TGCGCCAGCAGCTTGGCTAGCGGGGGCCAAGAGACCCAGTACTTC
TRBJ1-2 | TRBV7-2 | . | . | CASSIGPAANYGYTF | TGTGCCAGCAGCATCGGCCCAGCGGCTAACTATGGCTACACCTTC
TRBJ2-3 | TRBV23-1 | . | . | CASVPRWPRREHGTDTQYF | TGCGCCAGTGTCCCGCGATGGCCAAGACGGGAACACGGCACAGATACGCAGTATTTT
TRBJ1-3 | TRBV7-9 | . | . | CASSLGGAGNTIYF | TGTGCCAGCAGCCTCGGTGGGGCTGGAAACACCATATATTTT
TRBJ1-2 | TRBV25-1 | . | . | CASSGDRGSYGYTF | TGTGCCAGCAGTGGGGACCGAGGGTCCTATGGCTACACCTTC
TRBJ2-6 | TRBV5-6 | . | . | CASSFQPHGANVLTF | TGTGCCAGCAGCTTTCAACCTCACGGGGCCAACGTCCTGACTTTC
TRBJ1-2 | TRBV5-1 | . | . | CASSQQIGDYGYTF | TGCGCCAGCAGCCAACAAATAGGGGACTATGGCTACACCTTC
TRBJ1-4 | TRBV5-6 | . | . | CASRERGVGEKLFF | TGTGCCAGCAGGGAAAGGGGCGTGGGCGAAAAACTGTTTTTT
TRBJ1-2 | TRBV30 | few | . | CAWSLIRTRTENYGYTF | TGTGCCTGGAGTCTAATTCGTACTCGGACAGAAAACTATGGCTACACCTTC
TRBJ1-2 | TRBV7-9 | . | . | CASSLVGQYFYGYTF | TGTGCCAGCAGCTTAGTCGGTCAGTACTTCTATGGCTACACCTTC
TRBJ2-3 | TRBV9 | . | TRBD2 | CASSVAPSGGANTQYF | TGTGCCAGCAGCGTAGCTCCCAGCGGGGGGGCCAATACGCAGTATTTT
TRBJ1-2 | TRBV7-3 | . | . | CASRRSVDGYTF | TGTGCCAGCAGAAGGAGCGTGGATGGCTACACCTTC
TRBJ2-1 | TRBV7-8 | . | . | CASSTRTYNEQFF | TGTGCCAGCAGCACTCGGACCTACAATGAGCAGTTCTTC